The present T cell receptor (beta chain) was sequenced within a study of patients and donors after allogeneic stem cell transplantation. TCRdb used MiXCR to reprocess the RT-PCR reads, holding one entry per CDR3 protein. The table has more than 150,000 distinct CDR3 sequences, 24% seen once. This clonotype turned up a few times. The sequenced sample was blood, either unsorted or a sorted T cell fraction (not recorded which). The source of this sequence is a human donor who was either an allogeneic HSCT recipient or a stem cell or donor lymphocyte infusion donor (not recorded which). It is not recorded whose cells these are; they may come from a transplant donor.

CDR3 DNA: TGTGCCAGCAGCTTACACTTCGGCGGGAATTACAATGAGCAGTTCTTC. Translating gives CASSLHFGGNYNEQFF. The chain recombines TRBV13 with TRBJ2-1, with D possibly TRBD2 on 6 matching bases. The CDR3 has 16 amino acids. V was clipped by 2 bases and J by 4 bases, with 15 bases between them. Germline CDR1 PRHDT, CDR2 FYEKMQ (reference sequence).